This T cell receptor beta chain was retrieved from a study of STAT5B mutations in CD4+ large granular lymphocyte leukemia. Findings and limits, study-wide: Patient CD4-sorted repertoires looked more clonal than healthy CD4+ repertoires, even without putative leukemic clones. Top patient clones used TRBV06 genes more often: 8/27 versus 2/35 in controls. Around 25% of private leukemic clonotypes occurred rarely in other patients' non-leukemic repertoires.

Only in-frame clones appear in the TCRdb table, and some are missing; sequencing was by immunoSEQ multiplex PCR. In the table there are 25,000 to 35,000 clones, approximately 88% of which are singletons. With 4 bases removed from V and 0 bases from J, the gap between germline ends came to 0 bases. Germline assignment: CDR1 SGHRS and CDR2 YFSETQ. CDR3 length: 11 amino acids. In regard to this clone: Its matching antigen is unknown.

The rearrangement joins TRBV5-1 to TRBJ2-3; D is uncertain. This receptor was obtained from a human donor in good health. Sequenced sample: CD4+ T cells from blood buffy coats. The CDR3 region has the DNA TGCGCCAGCAGCAGCACAGATACGCAGTATTTT. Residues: CASSSTDTQYF.